What follows are 7 T cell receptor beta chains derived from one specimen sequenced in a study of blood T cell repertoires in COVID-19. Libraries were prepared by immunoSEQ multiplex PCR; TCRdb keeps only in-frame clonotypes and omits some of them. Of around 190,000 clones in the sample, 82% were seen once. Sequencing was done on a sample of peripheral blood. The receptors here all came from an older woman with COVID-19, enrolled during active disease.

V usage is TRBV4-1 and J usage is TRBJ1-1; TRBD1 aligns across 9 bases. CDR3 length: 16 amino acids. Germline V gene sequence: CDR1 MGHRA, CDR2 YSYEKL. V lost 0 bases and J lost 2; bases outside the gene matches: 4. The CDR3 loop reads CASSQDRTGVNTEAFF. Here the CDR3 DNA reads TGCGCCAGCAGCCAAGATAGGACAGGGGTAAACACTGAAGCTTTCTTT.

The chain recombines TRBV7-2 with TRBJ2-7; 10 positions match TRBD1. There are 13 residues in the CDR3. The trim removed 9 bases at V and 7 bases at J, leaving 9 bases unmatched. Germline values: CDR1 SGHTA, CDR2 FQGNSA. The CDR3 region is CASSGTGAEEQYF. The CDR3, as DNA: TGTGCCAGTTCTGGGACAGGGGCGGAGGAGCAGTACTTC.

The chain couples TRBV18 to TRBJ2-1, with 10 bases fitting TRBD2. CDR1 KGHSH and CDR2 LQKENI come from the germline V gene. The CDR3 consists of 18 residues. V shed 5 bases, J shed 4 bases, and the junction held 14 bases outside the gene matches. The CDR3 sequence: CASSSVSASGGQYNEQFF. The CDR3 coding sequence is TGTGCCAGCTCATCGGTTTCGGCTAGCGGGGGCCAATACAATGAGCAGTTCTTC.

This sequence joins TRBV9 and TRBJ1-4; 10 nucleotides align to TRBD1. There are 17 residues in the CDR3. V gave up 4 bases and J gave up 12 bases; unmatched junction bases: 18. Germline V gene data show CDR1 as SGDLS and CDR2 as YYNGEE. This chain's CDR3 is CASSLRRQGAPLEELFF. CDR3 sequence (DNA): TGTGCCAGCAGCCTCCGAAGACAGGGGGCTCCCCTCGAGGAACTGTTTTTT.

This chain uses TRBV13 with TRBJ1-4; D gene unclear. The V gene's germline CDR1 is PRHDT and CDR2 FYEKMQ (reference sequence). Trimming cost V 5 bases and J 12 bases, with 13 bases left between them. This CDR3 spans 12 amino acids. The CDR3 protein is CASSANKRELFF. CDR3 nucleotide sequence: TGTGCCAGCAGCGCCAATAAGAGGGAACTGTTTTTT.

The chain joins TRBV18 to TRBJ2-3; tentatively, D is TRBD2 (6 bases). Trimming left V 5 bases short and J 1 base short, with 13 bases between. The CDR3 spans 15 residues. Looked up from germline, CDR1 is KGHSH and CDR2 is LQKENI. CDR3 sequence reads: CASSNRDFRTDTQYF. The CDR3 DNA follows: TGTGCCAGCTCAAACCGGGACTTCCGCACAGATACGCAGTATTTT.

The chain has TRBV7-2 and TRBJ1-5; D perhaps matches TRBD1 (5 bases). Germline V lookup: CDR1 SGHTA, CDR2 FQGNSA. The CDR3 is made up of 15 amino acids. The V end was cut by 4 bases, the J end by 6 bases, with 16 bases between. CDR3 coding DNA: TGTGCCAGCAGCTCCGAGCCAGGGAGGGCTCAGCCCCAGCATTTT. It codes for CASSSEPGRAQPQHF.